Presented here are 26 T cell receptor beta chains from one specimen sequenced in a study of T cell repertoires in cytomegalovirus infection. One entry per CDR3 protein, called by TCRdb with MiXCR from the reads. The sample lists 740,000 or so distinct CDR3 sequences, 35% to 45% occurring once. Sequencing input: PBMCs. The receptors were gathered from a human donor in good health (CMV status not recorded). Some clones in this sample may be carry-over from other donors' samples.

The DNA for the CDR3 is TGCGCCAGCAGCCACGGATTAAACACTGAAGCTTTCTTT. Residues: CASSHGLNTEAFF. This rearrangement joins TRBV4-1 to TRBJ1-1; D unresolved. The length of the CDR3 is 13 residues. Trimming shortened V by 3 bases and J by 2 bases, and 7 bases separated the two germline ends. The germline V gene encodes CDR1 MGHRA and CDR2 YSYEKL.

This clonotype was seen more than once but under ten times. The rearrangement uses TRBV7-9 and TRBJ1-6; no definite D call. Germline CDR1 is SEHNR and CDR2 is FQNEAQ (reference sequence). Trimming removed 3 bases at V and 8 bases at J, with 5 bases between. The CDR3 loop spans 12 amino acids. The CDR3 DNA follows: TGTGCCAGCAGCTTGCCAGATTCACCCCTCCACTTT. As protein: CASSLPDSPLHF.

In the case of this clonotype: Relative to the germline gene, one junction end is altered; a read error may explain this. The genes are TRBV27 and TRBJ1-1; D may be TRBD1 (5 bases). Germline V gene data show CDR1 as MNHEY and CDR2 as SMNVEV (reference sequence). The CDR3 extends over 15 amino acids. This chain's CDR3 is CASSSPGLPNIEAFF. In DNA form, the CDR3 reads TGTGCCAGCAGTTCCCCGGGACTTCCTAACATTGAAGCTTTCTTT.

The CDR3 loop is CASSLGYSGRAGYEQYF. The CDR3 coding sequence is TGTGCCAGCAGCTTAGGCTATAGCGGGAGGGCCGGCTACGAGCAGTACTTC. The chain employs TRBV7-2 and TRBJ2-7; 11 bases fit TRBD2. CDR1 and CDR2 (germline): SGHTA, FQGNSA. The CDR3 spans 17 residues. With 1 base clipped from V and 3 bases from J, the junction kept 8 bases outside the gene matches.

V is TRBV11-2 and J is TRBJ2-3, with D possibly called TRBD1 or TRBD2 (6 bases each). Per the germline V gene, CDR1 is SGHAT and CDR2 is FQNNGV. V shed 0 bases and J shed 5 bases, with 9 bases lying between them. The CDR3 length is 14 residues. The CDR3 loop reads CASSLDRGLDTQYF. In DNA form, the CDR3 reads TGTGCCAGCAGCTTAGATCGGGGGCTAGATACGCAGTATTTT.

The chain links TRBV2 to TRBJ1-2; unclear D gene. V shed 4 bases and J shed 2 bases, with 8 bases lying between them. Germline V gives CDR1 SNHLY, CDR2 FYNNEI. The CDR3 runs 13 residues. In nucleotides, the CDR3 is TGTGCCAGCAGTGCTAACGTGAACTATGGCTACACCTTC. Its protein is CASSANVNYGYTF.

This clonotype was observed once. The V gene is TRBV7-2, the J gene TRBJ1-6; D is uncertain. The CDR3 consists of 20 residues. V shed 0 bases and J shed 6 bases, with 24 bases lying between them. Germline V gene sequence: CDR1 SGHTA, CDR2 FQGNSA. CDR3 in DNA: TGTGCCAGCAGCTTAGCCTCCGTGGGCGGCAAGGGAAGGATTAATTCACCCCTCCACTTT. It encodes CASSLASVGGKGRINSPLHF.

This clonotype was recorded a few times. The V gene is TRBV24-1, the J gene TRBJ2-1; weak D call: TRBD2 (6 bases). Germline CDR1 is KGHDR and CDR2 is SFDVKD. This CDR3 region has 12 residues. Trimming removed 8 bases at V and 15 bases at J, with 19 bases between. CDR3 in DNA: TGTGCCACCAAATCTGGAGGGGACGGCACGTTCTTC. It codes for CATKSGGDGTFF.

This chain links TRBV29-1 with TRBJ2-7, with D possibly being TRBD2 (5 bases). This CDR3 has 12 amino acids. Trimming removed 0 bases at V and 7 bases at J, with 10 bases between. Looked up from germline, CDR1 is SQVTM and CDR2 is ANQGSEA. The CDR3 loop is CSVEDGSGEQYF. The CDR3 bases are TGCAGCGTTGAAGACGGTTCGGGGGAGCAGTACTTC.

The genes are TRBV19 and TRBJ2-1, with 10 bases fitting TRBD2. Trimming at V came to 3 bases and at J to 4 bases, leaving 6 bases not matched to a gene. Germline-derived CDR1 and CDR2 are LNHDA and SQIVND (reference sequence). The CDR3 is 16 amino acids. CDR3 sequence: CASSISATSGYNEQFF. CDR3 coding DNA: TGTGCCAGTAGTATCTCGGCGACTAGCGGGTACAATGAGCAGTTCTTC.

This clonotype has ten or more counts. The chain recombines TRBV7-6 with TRBJ2-1; 10 bases match TRBD2. This CDR3 contains 15 residues. V trimming: 3 bases; J trimming: 5 bases; junction bases outside the gene matches: 4. Germline V gene sequence: CDR1 SGHVS, CDR2 FNYEAQ. CDR3 in DNA: TGTGCCAGCAGCTTGCAGCGGGAGGGGAACAATGAGCAGTTCTTC. Amino acids: CASSLQREGNNEQFF.

The chain couples TRBV5-6 to TRBJ2-2; D uncertain. The germline V and J ends were trimmed by 4 bases and 0 bases, with 13 bases remaining between them. The CDR3 is made up of 16 amino acids. Per germline, CDR1 SGHDT and CDR2 YYEEEE. As DNA, the CDR3 is TGTGCCAGCAGCATTTTGCAGAGCGCGAACACCGGGGAGCTGTTTTTT. This sequence encodes CASSILQSANTGELFF.

The rearrangement joins TRBV18 to TRBJ2-7, with D unclear. Germline V CDR1 and CDR2: KGHSH, LQKENI. There are 15 residues in the CDR3. Trimming stripped 6 bases from V and 0 bases from J, with 15 bases between. CDR3 sequence reads: CASSSSRASSYEQYF. DNA of the CDR3: TGTGCCAGCTCCTCTAGTCGGGCGAGCTCCTACGAGCAGTACTTC.

This clonotype occurred a few times. The rearrangement uses TRBV28 and TRBJ1-2; D not certain. Looked up from germline, CDR1 is MDHEN and CDR2 is SYDVKM. CDR3 length: 12 amino acids. Trimming stripped 2 bases from V and 8 bases from J, with 9 bases between. CDR3 sequence reads: CASSLNPGGYTF. CDR3 nucleotides: TGTGCCAGCAGTTTAAATCCCGGAGGCTACACCTTC.

The rearrangement joins TRBV4-1 to TRBJ1-1; a possible D gene is TRBD1 (6 bases). Germline V gives CDR1 MGHRA, CDR2 YSYEKL. The V and J ends lost 3 bases and 3 bases respectively, with 8 bases between them. This CDR3 comprises 13 residues. For the CDR3, the DNA is TGCGCCAGCAGCCAGAAGGGGGACACTGAAGCTTTCTTT. This codes for CASSQKGDTEAFF.

The genes are TRBV5-5 and TRBJ2-1; D is perhaps TRBD2 (7 bases). CDR1 SGHKS and CDR2 YYEKEE come from the germline V gene (reference sequence). V was cut by 0 bases and J by 5 bases, with 15 bases left in between. The CDR3 extends over 16 amino acids. The CDR3 sequence is CASSLVRRGPNNEQFF. The CDR3 region has the DNA TGTGCCAGCAGCTTGGTTCGGCGGGGGCCGAACAATGAGCAGTTCTTC. The whole variable domain, filled in from reference TRBV5-5 and TRBJ2-1, reads DAGVTQSPTHLIKTRGQQVTLRCSPISGHKSVSWYQQVLGQGPQFIFQYYEKEERGRGNFPDRFSARQFPNYSSELNVNALLLGDSALYLCASSLVRRGPNNEQFFGPGTRLTVL.

The sample holds a few counts of this clonotype. The J gene is TRBJ1-6, the V gene TRBV7-9, with 8 bases fitting TRBD1. This CDR3 spans 13 amino acids. V lost 7 bases to trimming and J lost 9 bases; unmatched junction nucleotides: 5. In germline, CDR1 is SEHNR, CDR2 FQNEAQ (reference sequence). The CDR3 sequence: CASNDRGLSPLHF. The CDR3 region has the DNA TGTGCCAGCAACGACAGGGGACTTTCACCCCTCCACTTT.

The chain carries TRBV6-1 and TRBJ1-6; D is ambiguous. Trimming left V 11 bases short and J 0 bases short, with 11 bases between. This CDR3 is 14 amino acids long. CDR1 and CDR2 from the germline V gene are MNHNS and SASEGT. The CDR3 coding sequence is TGTGCCGGCCAGATGGGCTCCTATAATTCACCCCTCCACTTT. This gives the protein CAGQMGSYNSPLHF.

In this sample, this clonotype turned up a few times. The rearrangement joins TRBV5-4 to TRBJ2-1, with no clear D. Trimming removed 6 bases from V and 4 bases from J, with 11 bases in between. In germline, CDR1 is SGHNT, CDR2 YYREEE (reference sequence). This CDR3 region has 13 residues. The CDR3 coding sequence is TGTGCCAGCAAATCGGGCAGATACAATGAGCAGTTCTTC. Protein sequence: CASKSGRYNEQFF.

The sample holds one count of this clonotype. V usage is TRBV12-3 or TRBV12-4 and J usage is TRBJ1-1; tentatively, D is TRBD1 (5 bases). This CDR3 has 14 amino acids. The V end lost 6 bases, the J end lost 4 bases, and 15 bases lay between the germline ends. The CDR3 reads CASSVQAQVTEAFF. The CDR3, as DNA: TGTGCCAGCAGCGTACAGGCTCAAGTCACTGAAGCTTTCTTT.

The chain employs TRBV5-4 and TRBJ2-3; 7 positions agree with TRBD2. CDR3 size: 15 residues. V gave up 1 base and J gave up 5 bases; unmatched junction bases: 7. Germline-derived CDR1 and CDR2 are SGHNT and YYREEE (reference sequence). The CDR3 bases are TGTGCCAGCAGCTTGCCCGGGAGGCTTAGAGATACGCAGTATTTT. Its translation is CASSLPGRLRDTQYF.

In this sample, this clonotype turned up a few times. This chain links TRBV7-8 with TRBJ1-1; 9 nucleotides align to TRBD1. The trim removed 1 base at V and 4 bases at J, leaving 4 bases unmatched. CDR1 and CDR2 from the germline V gene are SGHVS and FQNEAQ. The CDR3 covers 15 residues. This CDR3 reads CASSLGTGALTEAFF. CDR3 in DNA: TGTGCCAGCAGCTTAGGGACAGGGGCTCTCACTGAAGCTTTCTTT.

This clonotype turned up a few times. The chain joins TRBV7-8 to TRBJ2-5; the match to TRBD1 covers 8 bases. Looked up from germline, CDR1 is SGHVS and CDR2 is FQNEAQ. Trimming at V came to 3 bases and at J to 2 bases, leaving 5 bases not matched to a gene. This CDR3 region has 15 residues. The CDR3 DNA is TGTGCCAGCAGCTTCCGGGACAGGTTACAAGAGACCCAGTACTTC. Translating it yields CASSFRDRLQETQYF.

This clonotype came up a few times. This chain links TRBV7-8 with TRBJ2-5; 11 nucleotides align to TRBD2. Germline-derived CDR1 and CDR2 are SGHVS and FQNEAQ. The CDR3 contains 14 residues. V dropped 5 bases and J dropped 9; count of bases not matched to a gene: 8. CDR3 amino acids: CASSPGVAGGPQYF. CDR3 DNA sequence: TGTGCCAGCAGCCCGGGGGTAGCGGGGGGGCCCCAGTACTTC.

The DNA for the CDR3 is TGTGCCTCACAGGACTACTCCTACGAGCAGTACTTC. This sequence encodes CASQDYSYEQYF. The gene calls are TRBV6-1 and TRBJ2-7; possibly TRBD2 for D (6 bases). The V end was cut by 11 bases, the J end by 0 bases, with 11 bases between. Germline values: CDR1 MNHNS, CDR2 SASEGT. CDR3 length equals 12 residues.

The rearrangement joins TRBV4-1 to TRBJ2-2; TRBD2 agrees at 7 bases. The CDR3 totals 17 residues. Unmatched junction bases numbered 11, after V lost 3 bases and J lost 4 bases. Germline-derived CDR1 and CDR2 are MGHRA and YSYEKL. The CDR3 reads CASSHTFAGRATGELFF. The CDR3 DNA sequence: TGCGCCAGCAGCCATACTTTCGCGGGGAGGGCCACCGGGGAGCTGTTTTTT.